This T cell receptor beta chain was captured in a study of shared T cell receptors in the human thymus (dated by TCRdb to the early 2020s). Broadly, across the study: The study examined how self-reactive, shared T-cell receptor alpha chains are generated in the human thymus.

The CDR3 measures 14 amino acids from cysteine to phenylalanine. Solely the CDR3 DNA is kept, with 42 bases framed from the first base. V drops 1 base and J drops 2 bases, leaving 9 bases in between. Looking up the germline V gene (reference sequence) yields CDR1 SEHNR and CDR2 FQNEAQ. Concerning this clone itself: Which antigen it targets is not known. Base qualities are not at hand, and no much larger clone is one base apart.

To prepare the library, the immunoSEQ multiplex PCR assay was applied. TCRdb provides this immuneACCESS table in a form limited to in-frame rearrangements. Some clones are lacking; in checked studies, under half of them reflect an unresolved V gene, and why the rest are absent is not known. Present in this sample are some 760,000 clones, approximately 85% of which were seen just once. More than 0.008% of the sample is taken by the ten largest. The sample was also linked to a second study, of human thymus T cells. As the second study states: The donors were immunologically healthy infants in Finland who had open corrective cardiac surgery for congenital heart defects. The thymus tissue came from surgical resects taken out during corrective cardiac surgery. V and J gene segment usage appeared biased in both thymic and peripheral blood repertoires. The related research reported highly overlapping thymic TCR repertoires among unrelated individuals. The study described the TCR alpha and beta repertoires in fewer than 10 infant thymus samples and a few matching peripheral blood samples. Donor ages ranged from roughly 6 to 250 days, and the cohort comprised five to seven male and a couple of female infants. Thymocytes were freed from the tissue by mechanical means and kept at -70 degrees C as pellets of roughly 9-30 million cells. A QIAsymphony instrument was used to extract genomic DNA from the frozen cell pellets. Using the immunoSEQ multiplex PCR assay, the TCRB and TCRAD loci were amplified from a standardized quantity of quality-controlled genomic DNA. The amplicons covered the V(D)J region and were long enough to include the CDR3 and to identify the V and J genes. Amplicon sequencing was performed on an Illumina platform through the commercial immunoSEQ service. Primer bias and sequencing errors were corrected as previously described, and TCRAD and TCRB definitions were based on the IMGT database. Repertoires were analysed with immunoSEQ Analyzer 3.0 and VDJTools, covering basic statistics, V/J segment usage, diversity estimates, rarefaction and pairwise overlap. Chao1, ChaoE, Efron-Thisted, Shannon and inverse Simpson indices were used to estimate diversity, which was also estimated on datasets down-sampled to the smallest sample. For repertoire overlap, CDR3 nucleotide sequence, V gene and J gene had to match strictly, and clustering was done by Jaccard-based multidimensional scaling. On average, about 800,000 unique TCRB clonotypes were obtained from thymus samples, compared with 65,000 to 90,000 from blood samples.

The sequenced material came from thymocytes. The sequence derives from a girl in the first two years of life with a congenital heart defect. Donor details come from another sample of the same person, matched by shared clones. The sequence links TRBV7-9 to TRBJ2-7; the D gene is perhaps TRBD2, from 6 matching bases. The encoded CDR3 is CASSLGRGTYEQYF. The bases read TGTGCCAGCAGCTTAGGTCGGGGGACCTACGAGCAGTACTTC.